This T cell receptor (beta chain) derives from a study of blood T cell repertoires in COVID-19. Study in general: The United States, Italy and Spain supplied acute and convalescent COVID-19 samples. T cells, B-cell-depleted T cells, or PBMCs provided the cDNA or gDNA that served as material.

Per the germline V gene, CDR1 is SGHRS and CDR2 is YFSETQ. Trimming pared 1 base from V and 5 bases from J, leaving 9 bases between. The CDR3 covers 13 residues. Per the original methods: Amplification of reference gene primers was used by the study to estimate nucleated cell counts. TCRdb's table, derived via immunoSEQ multiplex PCR, lists solely in-frame clones and lacks some. That table furnishes V, J and clone size, whereas the DNA furnished D and trimming. The sample has some 360,000 clones, 80% to 90% seen once. This TCR derives from a woman in her sixties or seventies with COVID-19, enrolled during active disease. The chain has TRBV5-1 and TRBJ2-5, with a tentative D call TRBD1 (6 bases). The sample consisted of peripheral blood. In DNA, the CDR3 is TGCGCCAGCAGCTTGAACAGGGATGAGACCCAGTACTTC. Translating gives CASSLNRDETQYF.